This T cell receptor beta chain was sequenced in a study of early T cells in non-severe SARS-CoV-2 infection. Study-wide background: Sequencing targeted bulk RNA from unsorted whole blood, leaving chains unpaired. Study-level findings and limits: Private and CD4 specificities were missed by VDJdb matching, skewed to anti-spike CD8.

V was trimmed by 6 bases and J by 5 bases, leaving 17 bases between them. The CDR3 is made up of 15 amino acids. Germline CDR1 is LGHNT and CDR2 is FRNRAP. This clonotype was seen at least ten times. Antigen unknown. Unique molecular identifiers (one per individual cDNA molecule) were attached. TCRdb recomputed calls from the 5' RACE reads with MiXCR, one row per CDR3 protein. The data show 38,000 or so distinct CDR3 sequences, about 4.5% seen once. Source material: whole blood. The chain couples TRBV12-5 to TRBJ2-1; a weak D match, TRBD1 (6 bases). The clonotype was recovered from an adult who was a healthcare worker with PCR-confirmed SARS-CoV-2 infection or an uninfected control (not recorded which). CDR3 in DNA: TGTGCTAGTGGCCCCGGGACACGAGCCGACAATGAGCAGTTCTTC. It yields the protein CASGPGTRADNEQFF.